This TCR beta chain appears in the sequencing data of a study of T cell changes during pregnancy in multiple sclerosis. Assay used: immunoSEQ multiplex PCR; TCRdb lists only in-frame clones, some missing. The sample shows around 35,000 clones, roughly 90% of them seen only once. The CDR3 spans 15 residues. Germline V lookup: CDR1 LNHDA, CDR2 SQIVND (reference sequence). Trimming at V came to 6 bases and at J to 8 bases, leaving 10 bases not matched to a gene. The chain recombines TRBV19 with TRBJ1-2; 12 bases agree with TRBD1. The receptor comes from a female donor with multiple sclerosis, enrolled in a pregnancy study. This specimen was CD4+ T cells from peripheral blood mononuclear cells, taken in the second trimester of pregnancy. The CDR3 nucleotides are TGTGCCAGTAGAGTAACCGGGACAGGGGGCTGGGGCTACACCTTC. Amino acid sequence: CASRVTGTGGWGYTF.